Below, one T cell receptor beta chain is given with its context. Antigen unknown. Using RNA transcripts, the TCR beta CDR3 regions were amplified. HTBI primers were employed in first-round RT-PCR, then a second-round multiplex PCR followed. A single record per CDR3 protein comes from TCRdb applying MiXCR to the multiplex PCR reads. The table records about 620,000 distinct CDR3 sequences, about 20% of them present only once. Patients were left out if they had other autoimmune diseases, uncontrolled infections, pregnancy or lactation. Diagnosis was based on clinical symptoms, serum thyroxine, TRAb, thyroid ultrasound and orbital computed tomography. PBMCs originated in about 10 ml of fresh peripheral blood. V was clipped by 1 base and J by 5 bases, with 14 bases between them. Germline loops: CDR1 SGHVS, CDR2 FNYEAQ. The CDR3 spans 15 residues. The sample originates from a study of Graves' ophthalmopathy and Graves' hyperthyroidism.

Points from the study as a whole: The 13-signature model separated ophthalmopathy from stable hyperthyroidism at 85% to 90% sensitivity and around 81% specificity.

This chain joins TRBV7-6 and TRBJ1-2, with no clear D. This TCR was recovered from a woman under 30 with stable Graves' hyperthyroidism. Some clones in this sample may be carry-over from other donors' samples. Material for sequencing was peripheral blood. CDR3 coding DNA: TGTGCCAGCAGCTTAGGCCCCAGACGGAGGTATGGCTACACCTTC. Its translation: CASSLGPRRRYGYTF.